This passage covers 10 T cell receptor beta chains from one sample sequenced in a study of T cells after posttransplantation cyclophosphamide. TCRdb keeps only in-frame clones here, not all; method: immunoSEQ multiplex PCR. In the table there are roughly 20,000 clones, 70% to 90% of which are singletons. Sampled 1 year posttransplant, controls received myeloablative marrow transplants, methotrexate and a calcineurin inhibitor. The specimen comprised PBMCs, sampled after an allogeneic stem cell transplant with a calcineurin inhibitor and methotrexate. Receptors were obtained from a female patient aged 45-60 years who received an allogeneic stem cell transplant from an unrelated donor, was CMV-positive, and had chronic GVHD only. The graft donor may have given rise to some T cells.

This chain uses TRBV19 with TRBJ1-1, with 8 bases fitting TRBD1. This CDR3 contains 14 residues. Germline trimming cut 6 bases from V and 4 bases from J; bases unmatched to any gene: 7. The germline V gene has CDR1 LNHDA and CDR2 SQIVND (reference sequence). The CDR3 DNA reads as TGTGCCAGTAGCACAGGACAGGGTGGCACTGAAGCTTTCTTT. Residues: CASSTGQGGTEAFF.

The table lists this clone with a count of one. The chain recombines TRBV28 with TRBJ2-1; D remains ambiguous. This CDR3 is 12 amino acids long. V was pared by 4 bases and J by 7 bases, with 8 bases between. The germline CDR1 and CDR2 sequences are MDHEN and SYDVKM. The CDR3 region is CASSSGSNEQFF. The CDR3 DNA follows: TGTGCCAGCAGTTCCGGGTCTAATGAGCAGTTCTTC.

The chain has TRBV19 and TRBJ1-1; 8 bases are a match to TRBD1. Looked up from germline, CDR1 is LNHDA and CDR2 is SQIVND (reference sequence). After removal of 5 bases from V and 0 bases from J, the junction contained 17 bases not matched to a gene. The CDR3 contains 19 residues. CDR3 amino acids: CASSLLGDRFKRLNTEAFF. CDR3 in DNA: TGTGCCAGTAGTCTCCTTGGGGACAGGTTCAAGCGTTTGAACACTGAAGCTTTCTTT.

V gene TRBV9 combines with J gene TRBJ1-1; TRBD1 matches 7 bases. The germline V gene has CDR1 SGDLS and CDR2 YYNGEE. This CDR3 spans 18 amino acids. V shed 3 bases and J 0 bases; nucleotides not matched to a gene: 14. CDR3 in DNA: TGTGCCAGCAGCGCCACATCCGGGACAGCGAGCATGAACACTGAAGCTTTCTTT. Residues: CASSATSGTASMNTEAFF.

The rearrangement uses TRBV7-2 and TRBJ2-7; D may be TRBD1 (5 bases). CDR1 is SGHTA, CDR2 FQGNSA, per germline. V was trimmed by 1 base and J by 7 bases, leaving 11 bases between them. This CDR3 is built from 13 residues. This CDR3 reads CASSLGGAGEQYF. The CDR3 region has the DNA TGTGCCAGCAGCTTAGGTGGGGCAGGGGAGCAGTACTTC.

This chain connects TRBV19 to TRBJ2-5; 8 nucleotides agree with TRBD1. Losses at the gene ends were 8 bases for V and 4 bases for J; bases not matched to a gene: 9. The CDR3 has 14 amino acids. Germline CDR1 reads LNHDA; CDR2 reads SQIVND (reference sequence). As DNA, the CDR3 is TGTGCCAGTTCCGGGACAGGCGCATCAGAGACCCAGTACTTC. It is translated as CASSGTGASETQYF.

The CDR3: CSVEPGTGTDTQYF. The CDR3 nucleotides are TGCAGCGTTGAACCCGGGACAGGGACAGATACGCAGTATTTT. The chain joins TRBV29-1 to TRBJ2-3; 9 nucleotides match TRBD1. The germline V gene has CDR1 SQVTM and CDR2 ANQGSEA. CDR3 length equals 14 residues. V lost 2 bases and J lost 3; bases outside the gene matches: 3.

This chain connects TRBV10-3 to TRBJ1-4, with a weak D call TRBD1 (5 bases). Germline CDR1 reads ENHRY; CDR2 reads SYGVKD. CDR3 size: 16 residues. Between the trimmed V and J ends, which lost 6 bases and 8 bases, there was a span of 22 bases. Here the CDR3 reads CAISDSWIGVGEKLFF. CDR3 sequence (DNA): TGTGCCATCAGCGACTCTTGGATAGGGGTTGGAGAAAAACTGTTTTTT.

This chain joins TRBV7-2 and TRBJ2-1, with 10 bases fitting TRBD2. Germline trimming cut 5 bases from V and 3 bases from J; bases unmatched to any gene: 10. The CDR3 runs to 17 residues. Per germline, CDR1 SGHTA and CDR2 FQGNSA. The CDR3 nucleotides read TGTGCCAGCAGCCAAAGCGGGAGGGCCTTCTTCTACAATGAGCAGTTCTTC. Translated: CASSQSGRAFFYNEQFF. The full variable domain, in which reference TRBV7-2 and TRBJ2-1 provide the parts outside the CDR3, is GAGVSQSPSNKVTEKGKDVELRCDPISGHTALYWYRQSLGQGLEFLIYFQGNSAPDKSGLPSDRFSAERTGGSVSTLTIQRTQQEDSAVYLCASSQSGRAFFYNEQFFGPGTRLTVL.

This chain links TRBV27 with TRBJ1-1, with 8 bases lining up with TRBD1. Trimming at V came to 4 bases and at J to 4 bases, leaving 2 bases not matched to a gene. CDR1 and CDR2 from the germline V gene are MNHEY and SMNVEV (reference sequence). CDR3 size: 13 residues. In DNA form, the CDR3 reads TGTGCCAGCAGTTCTACAGGGGGCACTGAAGCTTTCTTT. This codes for CASSSTGGTEAFF.